Listed here are 3 T cell receptor beta chains from one sample, sequenced in a study of shared T cell receptors in the human thymus. This table comes from immunoSEQ multiplex PCR, and its TCRdb copy is limited to in-frame clones, with some not included. This sample has about 380,000 clones; roughly 94% occur once, and the top ten carry around 0.019%. Source material: thymocytes. Source of these receptors: a human donor.

The rearrangement joins TRBV28 to TRBJ1-4; 7 nucleotides align to TRBD1. CDR3 length: 18 residues. Germline CDR1 is MDHEN and CDR2 is SYDVKM. J lost 4 bases, V lost 7 bases, and 18 bases had no gene match. CDR3 sequence: CASTFAVPPGGINEKLFF. CDR3 bases: TGTGCCAGCACTTTCGCCGTGCCACCAGGGGGGATTAATGAAAAACTGTTTTTT.

The chain has TRBV11-2 and TRBJ2-7, with 7 bases matching TRBD2. The germline gives CDR1 SGHAT, CDR2 FQNNGV. The CDR3 contains 16 residues. The V gene end was trimmed by 5 bases and the J gene end by 0 bases; junction bases not matched to a gene: 10. This chain's CDR3 is CASSPWGGSLSYEQYF. CDR3 DNA sequence: TGTGCCAGCAGCCCCTGGGGGGGTTCTCTCTCCTACGAGCAGTACTTC.

This rearrangement joins TRBV27 to TRBJ1-2, with D possibly matching TRBD1 (5 bases). The CDR3 covers 13 residues. Trimming took off 5 bases at V and 6 bases at J, with 13 bases between the two ends. Germline values: CDR1 MNHEY, CDR2 SMNVEV (reference sequence). The chain's CDR3 is CASSLGPLDGYTF. DNA for the CDR3: TGTGCCAGCAGTCTGGGGCCCCTGGATGGCTACACCTTC.